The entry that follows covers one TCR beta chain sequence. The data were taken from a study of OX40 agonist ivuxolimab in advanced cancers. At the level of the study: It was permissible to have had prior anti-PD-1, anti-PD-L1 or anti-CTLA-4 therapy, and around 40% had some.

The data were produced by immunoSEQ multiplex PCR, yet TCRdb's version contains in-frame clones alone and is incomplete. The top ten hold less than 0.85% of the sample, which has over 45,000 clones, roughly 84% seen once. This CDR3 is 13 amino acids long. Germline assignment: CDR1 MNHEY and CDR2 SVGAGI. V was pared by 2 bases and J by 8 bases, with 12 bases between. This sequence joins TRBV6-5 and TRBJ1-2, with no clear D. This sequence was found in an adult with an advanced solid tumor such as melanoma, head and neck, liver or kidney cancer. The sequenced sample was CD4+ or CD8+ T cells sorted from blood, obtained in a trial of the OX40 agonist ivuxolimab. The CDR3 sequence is CASSYEGIGGYTF. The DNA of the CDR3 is TGTGCCAGCAGTTACGAGGGTATCGGCGGCTACACCTTC.